This TCR beta chain was sequenced during a study of blood T cell repertoires in COVID-19. Repertoires were generated with immunoSEQ multiplex PCR, while TCRdb's copy carries only in-frame clones and drops some. The profile covers 140,000 to 150,000 clones, with roughly 84% appearing a single time and 35% to 50% taken by the ten largest. The CDR3 covers 13 residues. V dropped 7 bases and J dropped 2 bases, with 9 bases sitting between them. Germline lookup yields CDR1 SGHAT and CDR2 FQNNGV. What was sequenced was peripheral blood. The chain couples TRBV11-2 to TRBJ1-3; TRBD1 might be the D (6 bases). The clonotype originates from a human donor in a cohort sampled during active COVID-19. CDR3 residues: CASTRGAGNTIYF. CDR3 sequence (DNA): TGTGCCAGCACCAGGGGTGCTGGAAACACCATATATTTT.